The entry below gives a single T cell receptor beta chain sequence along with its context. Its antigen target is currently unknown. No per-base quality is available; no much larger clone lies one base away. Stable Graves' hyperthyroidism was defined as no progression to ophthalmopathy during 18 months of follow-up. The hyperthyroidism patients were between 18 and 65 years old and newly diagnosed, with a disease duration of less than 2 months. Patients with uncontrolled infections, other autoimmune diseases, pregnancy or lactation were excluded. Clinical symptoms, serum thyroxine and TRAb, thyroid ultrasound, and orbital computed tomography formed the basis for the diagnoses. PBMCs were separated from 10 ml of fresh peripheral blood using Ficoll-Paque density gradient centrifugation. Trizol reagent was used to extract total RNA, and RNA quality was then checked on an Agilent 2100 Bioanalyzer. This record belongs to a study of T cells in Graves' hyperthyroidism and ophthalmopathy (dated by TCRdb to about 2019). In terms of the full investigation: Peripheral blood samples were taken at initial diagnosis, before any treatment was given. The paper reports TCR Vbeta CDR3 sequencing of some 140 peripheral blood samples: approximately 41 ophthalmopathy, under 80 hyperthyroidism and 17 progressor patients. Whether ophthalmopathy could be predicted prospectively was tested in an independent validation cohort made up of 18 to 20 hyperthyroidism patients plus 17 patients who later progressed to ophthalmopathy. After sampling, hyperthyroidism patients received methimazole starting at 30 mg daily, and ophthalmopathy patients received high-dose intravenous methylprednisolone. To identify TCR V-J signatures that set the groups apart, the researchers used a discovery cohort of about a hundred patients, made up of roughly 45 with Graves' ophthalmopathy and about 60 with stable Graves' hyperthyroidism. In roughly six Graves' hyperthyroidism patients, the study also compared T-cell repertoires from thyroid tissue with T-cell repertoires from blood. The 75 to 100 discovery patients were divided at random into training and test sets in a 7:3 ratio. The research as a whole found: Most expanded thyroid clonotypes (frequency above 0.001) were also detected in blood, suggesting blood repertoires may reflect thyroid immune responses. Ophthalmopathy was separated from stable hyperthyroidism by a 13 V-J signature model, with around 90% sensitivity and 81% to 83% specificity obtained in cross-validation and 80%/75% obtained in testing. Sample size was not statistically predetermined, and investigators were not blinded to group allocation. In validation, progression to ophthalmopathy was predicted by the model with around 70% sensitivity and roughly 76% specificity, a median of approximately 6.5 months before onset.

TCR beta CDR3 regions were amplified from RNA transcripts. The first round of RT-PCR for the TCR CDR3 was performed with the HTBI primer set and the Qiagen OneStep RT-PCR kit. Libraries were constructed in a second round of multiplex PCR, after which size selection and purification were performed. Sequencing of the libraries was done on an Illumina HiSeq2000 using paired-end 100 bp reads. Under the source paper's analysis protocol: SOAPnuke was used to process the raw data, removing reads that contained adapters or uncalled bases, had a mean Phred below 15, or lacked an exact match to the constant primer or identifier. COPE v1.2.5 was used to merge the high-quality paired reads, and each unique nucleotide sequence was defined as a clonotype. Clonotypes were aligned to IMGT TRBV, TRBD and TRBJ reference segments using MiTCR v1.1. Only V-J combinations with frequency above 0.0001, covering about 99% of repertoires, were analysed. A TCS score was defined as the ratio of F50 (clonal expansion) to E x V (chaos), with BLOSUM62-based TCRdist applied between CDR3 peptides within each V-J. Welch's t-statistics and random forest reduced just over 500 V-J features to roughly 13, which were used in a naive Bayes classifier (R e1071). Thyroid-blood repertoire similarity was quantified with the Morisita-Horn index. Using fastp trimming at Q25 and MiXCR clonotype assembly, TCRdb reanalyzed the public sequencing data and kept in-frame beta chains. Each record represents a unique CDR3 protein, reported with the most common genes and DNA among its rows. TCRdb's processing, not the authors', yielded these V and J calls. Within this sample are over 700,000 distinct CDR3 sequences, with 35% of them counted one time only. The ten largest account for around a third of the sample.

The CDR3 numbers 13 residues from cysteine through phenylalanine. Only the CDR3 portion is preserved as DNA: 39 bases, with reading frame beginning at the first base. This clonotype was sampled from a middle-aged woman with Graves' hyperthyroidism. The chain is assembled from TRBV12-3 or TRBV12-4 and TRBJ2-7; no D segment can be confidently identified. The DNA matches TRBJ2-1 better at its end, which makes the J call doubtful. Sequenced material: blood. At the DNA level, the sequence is TGTGCCAGCAGTTTATGGGGAAACAATGAGCAGTTCTTC. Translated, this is CASSLWGNNEQFF.